This T cell receptor beta chain was documented in a study of control samples from healthy donors and cancer patients. This clone was counted only a few times. TCRdb keeps only in-frame clones here, not all; method: immunoSEQ multiplex PCR. The sample lists about 160,000 clones, roughly 94% occurring once. V shed 7 bases and J shed 3 bases, with 10 bases lying between them. The CDR3 runs 13 residues. Sequenced input: PBMCs. The genes are TRBV12-3 or TRBV12-4 and TRBJ1-5; D is ambiguous. This TCR was sampled from a man between 60 and 75 years old with colorectal cancer. The CDR3 protein is CASTKKTNQPQHF. The CDR3 region has the DNA TGTGCCAGCACCAAAAAAACCAATCAGCCCCAGCATTTT.